The present TCR beta chain was sequenced within a study of blood T cell repertoires in COVID-19. Overall study context: Samples representing acute and convalescent COVID-19 were sourced from the United States, Italy and Spain. Sample material is recorded as cDNA or gDNA derived from T cells, B-cell-depleted T cells, or PBMCs.

V lost 3 bases, J lost 2 bases, and 8 bases stayed unmatched. This CDR3 has 15 amino acids. The germline V gene encodes CDR1 SGHRS and CDR2 YFSETQ. This clone was seen a few times. As originally analysed: Amplification with reference gene primers provided the estimates of nucleated cell counts. Method: immunoSEQ multiplex PCR; TCRdb's copy keeps in-frame clones and lacks some. From that table come the V and J calls and clone size; the DNA was used to work out D and trimming. The sample consists of about 12,000 clones, 90% of them appearing once. Sequencing was performed on peripheral blood. This TCR came from a man in his sixties or seventies with active COVID-19. The chain carries TRBV5-1 and TRBJ2-7; TRBD1 matches at 7 bases. This CDR3 is CASSYDRVLPYEQYF. For the CDR3, the DNA is TGCGCCAGCAGCTACGACAGGGTTTTACCCTACGAGCAGTACTTC. The variable domain in full, completed from reference TRBV5-1 and TRBJ2-7, reads KAGVTQTPRYLIKTRGQQVTLSCSPISGHRSVSWYQQTPGQGLQFLFEYFSETQRNKGNFPGRFSGRQFSNSRSEMNVSTLELGDSALYLCASSYDRVLPYEQYFGPGTRLTVT.